Listed below are T cell receptor beta chains from one sample, sequenced in a study of T cells in localized non-small cell lung cancer. This table comes from immunoSEQ multiplex PCR, and its TCRdb copy is limited to in-frame clones, with some not included. The data contain over 3,000 clones, roughly 33% of them singletons. The sample in question was lung tumor tissue, obtained before any cancer treatment. These TCRs come from a male donor at least 60 years old with stage III lung adenocarcinoma. Each CDR3 is given with its conserved first and last residue. The order of the fields is J gene, D gene, clone size, V gene, CDR3 DNA, CDR3 protein. The D gene is left open where the match is weak. The listing skips clone size in some rows; elsewhere it reads once, few, many or a size class.

j_gene: TRBJ2-3
d_gene: TRBD2
abundance: few
v_gene: TRBV12-5
CDR3nt: TGTGCTAGTGGTTTCAAGCGGGGGGAAACAGATACGCAGTATTTT
CDR3aa: CASGFKRGETDTQYF

j_gene: TRBJ1-6
d_gene: .
abundance: few
v_gene: TRBV19
CDR3nt: TGTGCCAGTAGCCTGACAGTCTCTTCACCCCTCCACTTT
CDR3aa: CASSLTVSSPLHF

j_gene: TRBJ1-1
d_gene: .
abundance: few
v_gene: TRBV29-1
CDR3nt: TGCAGCGTAGGTCTCGGGCGTACGAACACTGAAGCTTTCTTT
CDR3aa: CSVGLGRTNTEAFF

j_gene: TRBJ1-2
d_gene: TRBD1
abundance: .
v_gene: TRBV14
CDR3nt: TGTGCCAGCAGCCCCCTCGGACAGGGGGCCCTCTATGGCTACACCTTC
CDR3aa: CASSPLGQGALYGYTF

j_gene: TRBJ2-3
d_gene: TRBD2
abundance: .
v_gene: TRBV9
CDR3nt: TGTGCCAGCACCAAAAGGTCCCAACGGGGGGGTGTAGATACGCAGTATTTT
CDR3aa: CASTKRSQRGGVDTQYF

j_gene: TRBJ1-2
d_gene: .
abundance: .
v_gene: TRBV10-3
CDR3nt: TGTGCCATCCAAGGGGGGGGCGACAGCTATGGCTACACCTTC
CDR3aa: CAIQGGGDSYGYTF

j_gene: TRBJ1-1
d_gene: TRBD1
abundance: .
v_gene: TRBV19
CDR3nt: TGTGCCAGTACCAGACGCATGAGGGCGCTACAGGGGGAGGAGAACACTGAAGCTTTCTTT
CDR3aa: CASTRRMRALQGEENTEAFF

j_gene: TRBJ1-2
d_gene: TRBD1
abundance: few
v_gene: TRBV6-8
CDR3nt: TGTGCCAGCAGGACCCAGGGGGTATTCTATGGCTACACCTTC
CDR3aa: CASRTQGVFYGYTF

j_gene: TRBJ1-5
d_gene: .
abundance: .
v_gene: TRBV6-8
CDR3nt: TGTGCCAGCAGTTTATCGGAGGGAAACTCGATCAATCAGCCCCAGCATTTT
CDR3aa: CASSLSEGNSINQPQHF

j_gene: TRBJ2-7
d_gene: TRBD1
abundance: medium-sized
v_gene: TRBV11-3
CDR3nt: TGTGCCAGCAGCCGGGGACAGGGAGAAGCCTACGAGCAGTACTTC
CDR3aa: CASSRGQGEAYEQYF

j_gene: TRBJ2-1
d_gene: .
abundance: few
v_gene: TRBV19
CDR3nt: TGTGCCAGTAGTCCCCCCCTTAACAGGGTTGGTGAGCAGTTCTTC
CDR3aa: CASSPPLNRVGEQFF

j_gene: TRBJ2-1
d_gene: TRBD2
abundance: .
v_gene: TRBV6-8
CDR3nt: TGTGCCAGCAGTGTCATGACTAAGCGGGGCTACAATGAGCAGTTCTTC
CDR3aa: CASSVMTKRGYNEQFF

j_gene: TRBJ1-3
d_gene: .
abundance: .
v_gene: TRBV18
CDR3nt: TGTGCCAGCTCACCACAGGGGAGCTCTGGAAACACCATATATTTT
CDR3aa: CASSPQGSSGNTIYF

j_gene: TRBJ2-7
d_gene: .
abundance: medium-sized
v_gene: TRBV6-8
CDR3nt: TGTGCCAGCAGTTATGGCATTTCCTACGAGCAGTACTTC
CDR3aa: CASSYGISYEQYF

j_gene: TRBJ1-1
d_gene: .
abundance: .
v_gene: TRBV7-2
CDR3nt: TGTGCCAGCAGCCGACAGGCGAACACTGAAGCTTTCTTT
CDR3aa: CASSRQANTEAFF

j_gene: TRBJ2-7
d_gene: .
abundance: few
v_gene: TRBV9
CDR3nt: TGTGCCAGCAGCGCAGGGGCGGGGAACTACGAGCAGTACTTC
CDR3aa: CASSAGAGNYEQYF

j_gene: TRBJ2-7
d_gene: .
abundance: few
v_gene: TRBV7-5
CDR3nt: TGTGCCAGCAGCCTTGGGACAGGGGTAGGTGGCGAGCAGTACTTC
CDR3aa: CASSLGTGVGGEQYF

j_gene: TRBJ2-5
d_gene: .
abundance: .
v_gene: TRBV19
CDR3nt: TGTGCCAGTAGTATATCCCCTGGGGGCCGAGAGACCCAGTACTTC
CDR3aa: CASSISPGGRETQYF

j_gene: TRBJ2-2
d_gene: .
abundance: .
v_gene: TRBV6-8
CDR3nt: TGTGCCAGCAGTTTCCATGGGCAGGGATCCACCGGGGAGCTGTTTTTT
CDR3aa: CASSFHGQGSTGELFF

j_gene: TRBJ2-5
d_gene: TRBD2
abundance: .
v_gene: TRBV2
CDR3nt: TGTGCCAGCAGTGGCGGGGGGGCGATGAAGACCCAGTACTTC
CDR3aa: CASSGGGAMKTQYF

j_gene: TRBJ2-7
d_gene: .
abundance: .
v_gene: TRBV25-1
CDR3nt: TGTGCCAGCAGTGGCCTCGTGGACTTCTCCTACGAGCAGTACTTC
CDR3aa: CASSGLVDFSYEQYF

j_gene: TRBJ1-6
d_gene: .
abundance: .
v_gene: TRBV11-3
CDR3nt: TGTGCCAGCAGCTTAGGAAGCTCCTATAATTCACCCCTCCACTTT
CDR3aa: CASSLGSSYNSPLHF

j_gene: TRBJ1-6
d_gene: TRBD1
abundance: .
v_gene: TRBV9
CDR3nt: TGTGCCAGCAGCGCCGGACAGGGAGATTCACCCCTCCACTTT
CDR3aa: CASSAGQGDSPLHF

j_gene: TRBJ1-1
d_gene: .
abundance: .
v_gene: TRBV5-1
CDR3nt: TGCGCCAGCAGCTTGGAGGGCAGTGGGACTGAAGCTTTCTTT
CDR3aa: CASSLEGSGTEAFF

j_gene: TRBJ2-5
d_gene: .
abundance: .
v_gene: TRBV10-2
CDR3nt: TGCGCCAGCACCCAGGACATTGCAGGAGAGACCCAGTACTTC
CDR3aa: CASTQDIAGETQYF

j_gene: TRBJ2-4
d_gene: .
abundance: .
v_gene: TRBV6-8
CDR3nt: TGTGCCAGCAGTCTCCAGATCTGGCTAGCCAAAAACATTCAGTACTTC
CDR3aa: CASSLQIWLAKNIQYF

j_gene: TRBJ1-4
d_gene: .
abundance: .
v_gene: TRBV6-8
CDR3nt: TGTGCCAGCGGCCGTGATCGGAGGGAAAATGAAAAACTGTTTTTT
CDR3aa: CASGRDRRENEKLFF

j_gene: TRBJ1-2
d_gene: TRBD1
abundance: .
v_gene: TRBV6-8
CDR3nt: TGTGCCACATGGACAGGGGGTAACTATGGCTACACCTTC
CDR3aa: CATWTGGNYGYTF

j_gene: TRBJ1-4
d_gene: TRBD1
abundance: medium-sized
v_gene: TRBV4-1
CDR3nt: TGCGCCAGCAGCCAAACCGGGACAGGGTCTGAAAAACTGTTTTTT
CDR3aa: CASSQTGTGSEKLFF

j_gene: TRBJ1-4
d_gene: .
abundance: .
v_gene: TRBV11-3
CDR3nt: TGTGCCAGCAGCTCCAAGTGGGGCAGAGTTGATGAAAAACTGTTTTTT
CDR3aa: CASSSKWGRVDEKLFF

j_gene: TRBJ1-3
d_gene: .
abundance: few
v_gene: TRBV30
CDR3nt: TGTGCCTGGACCGGTAACTCTGGAAACACCATATATTTT
CDR3aa: CAWTGNSGNTIYF

j_gene: TRBJ1-1
d_gene: .
abundance: .
v_gene: TRBV11-3
CDR3nt: TGTGCCAGCAGCTCGGACATCCCGAGGGTCAGTGAAGCTTTCTTT
CDR3aa: CASSSDIPRVSEAFF

j_gene: TRBJ1-1
d_gene: TRBD1
abundance: few
v_gene: TRBV29-1
CDR3nt: TGCAGCGAAACCCAGGACAGGGAAACTGAAGCTTTCTTT
CDR3aa: CSETQDRETEAFF

j_gene: TRBJ1-2
d_gene: .
abundance: .
v_gene: TRBV6-8
CDR3nt: TGTGCCAGCAGTCCCAATCCGGACAGTGGGGATGGCTACACCTTC
CDR3aa: CASSPNPDSGDGYTF

j_gene: TRBJ1-1
d_gene: .
abundance: few
v_gene: TRBV11-3
CDR3nt: TGTGCCAGCAGCTTAAGGTTTGTGGGCACTGAAGCTTTCTTT
CDR3aa: CASSLRFVGTEAFF

j_gene: TRBJ1-3
d_gene: .
abundance: medium-sized
v_gene: TRBV7-2
CDR3nt: TGTGCCAGCAGTTTAGGCTCTGGAAACACCATATATTTT
CDR3aa: CASSLGSGNTIYF

j_gene: TRBJ1-2
d_gene: TRBD1
abundance: medium-sized
v_gene: TRBV9
CDR3nt: TGTGCCAGCCAGACAGGGGGCTATGGCTACACCTTC
CDR3aa: CASQTGGYGYTF

j_gene: TRBJ2-7
d_gene: .
abundance: .
v_gene: TRBV15
CDR3nt: TGTGCCACCAGCAGAGATAGGGGCGGAACCTACGAGCAGTACTTC
CDR3aa: CATSRDRGGTYEQYF

j_gene: TRBJ2-7
d_gene: .
abundance: .
v_gene: TRBV29-1
CDR3nt: TGCAGCGTGGGGGCAGGCTACCACGAGCAGTACTTC
CDR3aa: CSVGAGYHEQYF

j_gene: TRBJ2-3
d_gene: .
abundance: few
v_gene: TRBV19
CDR3nt: TGTGCCAGCAATAGGGCGGATGGCACAGATACGCAGTATTTT
CDR3aa: CASNRADGTDTQYF

j_gene: TRBJ2-1
d_gene: TRBD1
abundance: .
v_gene: TRBV2
CDR3nt: TGTGCCAGCAGTGGTGGGACAGGGCACAATGAGCAGTTCTTC
CDR3aa: CASSGGTGHNEQFF

j_gene: TRBJ2-7
d_gene: .
abundance: medium-sized
v_gene: TRBV4-1
CDR3nt: TGCGCCAGCAGCCAAAGGACAGCCTCCTACGAGCAGTACTTC
CDR3aa: CASSQRTASYEQYF

j_gene: TRBJ2-3
d_gene: TRBD1
abundance: medium-sized
v_gene: TRBV6-8
CDR3nt: TGTGCCAGCAGTTACCTGACAGGGGAAGATACGCAGTATTTT
CDR3aa: CASSYLTGEDTQYF

j_gene: TRBJ1-1
d_gene: .
abundance: few
v_gene: TRBV11-3
CDR3nt: TGTGCCAGCAGCTTAACAGGTGCGAACACTGAAGCTTTCTTT
CDR3aa: CASSLTGANTEAFF

j_gene: TRBJ1-1
d_gene: .
abundance: few
v_gene: TRBV19
CDR3nt: TGTGCCAGCAGAGGCGTAACTGAAGCTTTCTTT
CDR3aa: CASRGVTEAFF